A single sample is the source of the 14 T cell receptor beta chains below, sequenced in a study of blood T cell repertoires in COVID-19. Sequencing used immunoSEQ multiplex PCR; TCRdb keeps in-frame clones, though not all of them. Among roughly 150,000 clones, 85% were seen once, and the ten largest hold more than 5%. The sequencing sample was made of PBMCs or T cells enriched from blood (not recorded which). Receptors originate from a woman in her forties who had recovered from COVID-19.

The V and J genes are TRBV2 and TRBJ2-5, with D possibly being TRBD1 (5 bases). This CDR3 is 14 amino acids long. Germline V CDR1 and CDR2: SNHLY, FYNNEI. V shed 6 bases and J shed 3 bases, with 14 bases lying between them. CDR3 loop: CASSRALGEETQYF. Written as DNA, the CDR3 is TGTGCCAGCAGCCGGGCCCTAGGGGAAGAGACCCAGTACTTC.

The chain links TRBV5-8 to TRBJ2-3, with 14 bases identical to TRBD2. Germline lookup yields CDR1 SGHTS and CDR2 YDEGEE. V trimming: 8 bases; J trimming: 5 bases; junction bases outside the gene matches: 13. The CDR3 totals 17 residues. CDR3 nucleotide sequence: TGTGCCAGAGCGTCCGGGACTAGCGGGAGTTTGGTAGATACGCAGTATTTT. Its translation: CARASGTSGSLVDTQYF.

V is TRBV4-1 and J is TRBJ1-5, with D unclear. V lost 4 bases and J 6 bases, leaving 13 bases between the germline ends. The germline CDR1 and CDR2 sequences are MGHRA and YSYEKL. The CDR3 extends over 14 amino acids. Here the CDR3 DNA reads TGCGCCAGCAGCCGGACGGGAGAGCGTCAGCCCCAGCATTTT. Amino acids: CASSRTGERQPQHF.

There are a few counts of this clone. The sample has other DNA sequences that encode this CDR3 too. The chain links TRBV2 to TRBJ1-2, with a weak D call TRBD1 (5 bases). Per the germline V gene, CDR1 is SNHLY and CDR2 is FYNNEI. V gave up 3 bases and J gave up 4 bases, with 9 bases separating them. This CDR3 has 13 amino acids. The CDR3 reads CASSERGGYGYTF. CDR3 DNA: TGTGCCAGCAGTGAGAGGGGAGGCTATGGCTACACCTTC. Looking up the rest from reference TRBV2 and TRBJ1-2 gives the full variable domain: EPEVTQTPSHQVTQMGQEVILRCVPISNHLYFYWYRQILGQKVEFLVSFYNNEISEKSEIFDDQFSVERPDGSNFTLKIRSTKLEDSAMYFCASSERGGYGYTFGSGTRLTVV.

This chain joins TRBV20-1 and TRBJ2-3; no definite D call. Trimming took 4 bases from V and 6 from J, leaving 8 bases between them. The germline CDR1 and CDR2 sequences are DFQATT and SNEGSKA (reference sequence). CDR3 length: 11 amino acids. CDR3 sequence reads: CSATPQDTQYF. The CDR3 DNA reads as TGCAGTGCTACCCCGCAGGATACGCAGTATTTT.

The chain joins TRBV5-4 to TRBJ2-1; 8 bases match TRBD2. The V segment lost 4 bases and the J segment 8 bases; nucleotides outside the gene matches: 14. Germline CDR1 and CDR2: SGHNT and YYREEE (reference sequence). This CDR3 has 16 amino acids. CDR3 amino acids: CASSPVGPGGQDEQFF. The CDR3 DNA follows: TGTGCCAGCAGCCCTGTGGGCCCGGGGGGGCAAGATGAGCAGTTCTTC.

This sequence joins TRBV4-1 and TRBJ1-2, with D unresolved. Germline loops: CDR1 MGHRA, CDR2 YSYEKL. This CDR3 comprises 14 residues. V was clipped by 5 bases and J by 8 bases, with 18 bases between them. The CDR3 sequence: CASSEGGEPLGYTF. In DNA, the CDR3 is TGCGCCAGCAGCGAGGGCGGTGAGCCGCTGGGCTACACCTTC.

The chain recombines TRBV6-5 with TRBJ1-3, with unresolved D. Germline CDR1 MNHEY, CDR2 SVGAGI. The CDR3 runs to 14 residues. The V and J ends lost 6 bases and 0 bases respectively, with 9 bases between them. CDR3 protein: CASSREGSGNTIYF. In nucleotides, the CDR3 is TGTGCCAGCAGCCGGGAGGGCTCTGGAAACACCATATATTTT.

The genes are TRBV3-1 (or the pseudogene TRBV3-2) and TRBJ2-1; D remains unclear. CDR1 is LGHDT, CDR2 YNNKEL, per germline (reference sequence). Trimming left V 4 bases short and J 4 bases short, with 14 bases between. CDR3 size: 15 residues. CDR3 in DNA: TGTGCCAGCAGCCGGTCTGGCAGAACGTACAATGAGCAGTTCTTC. Its protein product is CASSRSGRTYNEQFF.

The rearrangement links TRBV7-9 to TRBJ1-4; 10 nucleotides align to TRBD1. The CDR3 sequence is 15 residues long. With V trimmed by 4 bases and J by 8 bases, 7 bases remained unmatched. Germline V gives CDR1 SEHNR, CDR2 FQNEAQ (reference sequence). The CDR3 reads CASSSQDRGKEKLFF. Written as DNA, the CDR3 is TGTGCCAGCAGCTCCCAGGACAGGGGGAAAGAAAAACTGTTTTTT.

J is TRBJ2-7 and V is TRBV19; D gene uncertain. V gave up 0 bases and J gave up 3 bases, with 6 bases separating them. Germline loops: CDR1 LNHDA, CDR2 SQIVND (reference sequence). The CDR3 is 13 residues long. In nucleotides, the CDR3 is TGTGCCAGTAGTATAGAACACAGCTACGAGCAGTACTTC. It encodes CASSIEHSYEQYF.

The V gene is TRBV11-3, the J gene TRBJ2-3; 7 bases agree with TRBD2. V was pared by 6 bases and J by 0 bases, with 9 bases of the junction left unmatched. This CDR3 has 16 amino acids. From germline, CDR1 is SGHNT and CDR2 YENEEA. CDR3 in DNA: TGTGCCAGCAGGTCCCCTTGCGGGGGAAGCACAGATACGCAGTATTTT. It encodes CASRSPCGGSTDTQYF.

The genes are TRBV5-1 and TRBJ1-1; possibly TRBD1 for D (5 bases). The CDR3 covers 14 residues. Trimming pared 0 bases from V and 7 bases from J, leaving 13 bases between. Germline CDR1 SGHRS, CDR2 YFSETQ. The CDR3 spells CASSLGRERIEAFF. CDR3 coding DNA: TGCGCCAGCAGCTTGGGCAGGGAACGGATTGAAGCTTTCTTT.

The chain combines TRBV27 with TRBJ2-7; 8 positions agree with TRBD1. The CDR3 has 13 residues. V was pared by 3 bases and J by 4 bases, with 2 bases of the junction left unmatched. Germline lookup yields CDR1 MNHEY and CDR2 SMNVEV (reference sequence). The CDR3 is CASSFRGRYEQYF. The CDR3 DNA reads as TGTGCCAGCAGTTTCAGGGGGCGATACGAGCAGTACTTC.